The 27 T cell receptor beta chains given below trace back to one sample, sequenced in a study of human T cells and chemical hapten exposure. Time point denoted: patch test 2, 6 weeks after DPC sensitization. Treatment reported: therapeutic diphenylcyclopropenone sensitization with weekly scalp DPC. TCRdb reanalysed the RACE reads using MiXCR and keeps one entry per CDR3 protein. The sample contains 140,000 or so distinct CDR3 sequences, roughly 10% of which appear only once. The starting material was whole blood, obtained in connection with sensitization to the hapten diphenylcyclopropenone (DPC). The receptors here all came from a woman aged 50 to 60 with alopecia areata. Some clones in this sample may be carry-over from other donors' samples.

This clonotype was observed a few times. This chain links TRBV19 with TRBJ1-5, with a tentative D call TRBD1 (6 bases). Germline CDR1 is LNHDA and CDR2 is SQIVND (reference sequence). This CDR3 contains 18 residues. Trimming left V 2 bases short and J 0 bases short, with 17 bases between. The CDR3 spells CASSISILQGYSNQPQHF. The CDR3 bases are TGTGCCAGTAGTATAAGCATATTACAGGGATATAGCAATCAGCCCCAGCATTTT.

This clonotype was seen only a few times. The chain employs TRBV27 and TRBJ2-7; D may be TRBD2 (6 bases). Trimming pared 4 bases from V and 0 bases from J, leaving 13 bases between. Germline-derived CDR1 and CDR2 are MNHEY and SMNVEV (reference sequence). This CDR3 region has 15 residues. The CDR3 region is CASSSPGVSSYEQYF. CDR3 sequence (DNA): TGTGCCAGCAGTTCTCCGGGGGTTAGCTCCTACGAGCAGTACTTC.

This clonotype was seen at least ten times. This rearrangement joins TRBV10-3 to TRBJ2-3; the D gene is possibly TRBD2 (6 bases). The CDR3 sequence is 13 residues long. Germline V lookup: CDR1 ENHRY, CDR2 SYGVKD. Between the trimmed V and J ends, which lost 9 bases and 1 base, there was a span of 11 bases. Written as DNA, the CDR3 is TGTGCCATGGGGGGATCAGGCACAGATACGCAGTATTTT. Protein sequence: CAMGGSGTDTQYF.

This chain connects TRBV28 to TRBJ2-4; 10 bases match TRBD2. The CDR3 runs to 16 residues. With 9 bases clipped from V and 0 bases from J, the junction kept 8 bases outside the gene matches. Germline V gene data show CDR1 as MDHEN and CDR2 as SYDVKM. CDR3: CASRTSGTQAKNIQYF. CDR3 in DNA: TGTGCCAGTAGAACTAGCGGGACCCAAGCCAAAAACATTCAGTACTTC. The full variable domain, with the rest looked up from reference TRBV28 and TRBJ2-4, is DVKVTQSSRYLVKRTGEKVFLECVQDMDHENMFWYRQDPGLGLRLIYFSYDVKMKEKGDIPEGYSVSREKKERFSLILESASTNQTSMYLCASRTSGTQAKNIQYFGAGTRLSVL.

The V call is TRBV14, the J call TRBJ1-1; no reliable D call. Trimming removed 6 bases at V and 0 bases at J, with 11 bases between. Germline values: CDR1 SGHDN, CDR2 FVKESK. This CDR3 has 14 amino acids. The CDR3 sequence is CASRPSTVNTEAFF. CDR3 nucleotides: TGTGCCAGCAGGCCCTCCACGGTGAACACTGAAGCTTTCTTT.

This clonotype was counted at least ten times. V and J are TRBV5-4 and TRBJ1-6; D gene unclear. The CDR3 runs 14 residues. V was pared by 0 bases and J by 5 bases, with 6 bases between. The germline gives CDR1 SGHNT, CDR2 YYREEE (reference sequence). DNA of the CDR3: TGTGCCAGCAGCTTGGCTAGCAATAATTCACCCCTCCACTTT. It specifies CASSLASNNSPLHF.

This clonotype was counted ten times or more. The chain links TRBV7-2 to TRBJ1-5; no reliable D call. Trimming left V 1 base short and J 3 bases short, with 10 bases between. Germline assignment: CDR1 SGHTA and CDR2 FQGNSA. CDR3 length: 15 amino acids. The CDR3 DNA reads TGTGCCAGCAGCTTAGTCAGGCAGGTCAATCAGCCCCAGCATTTT. It yields the protein CASSLVRQVNQPQHF.

This clonotype was recorded at least ten times. V is TRBV5-1 and J is TRBJ2-2, with D possibly being TRBD1 (5 bases). Trimming took off 4 bases at V and 0 bases at J, with 13 bases between the two ends. The CDR3 totals 16 residues. Germline V gene lookup returns CDR1 SGHRS and CDR2 YFSETQ. The CDR3 bases are TGCGCCAGCAGCCTGGGGCAGGGCGCGAACACCGGGGAGCTGTTTTTT. Translation: CASSLGQGANTGELFF.

V gene TRBV4-3 combines with J gene TRBJ2-7, with no clear D. Germline-derived CDR1 and CDR2 are LGHNA and YSLEER. Trimming removed 0 bases from V and 0 bases from J, with 12 bases in between. The CDR3 consists of 16 residues. The CDR3 nucleotides are TGCGCCAGCAGCCAAGACGGAAAATTCCACTCCTACGAGCAGTACTTC. It translates to CASSQDGKFHSYEQYF.

This clonotype was observed a few times. The genes are TRBV10-1 and TRBJ2-1; D possibly corresponds to TRBD2 (5 bases). CDR3 length: 15 amino acids. The germline CDR1 and CDR2 sequences are WNHNN and SYGVQD (reference sequence). The V end lost 6 bases, the J end lost 2 bases, and 14 bases lay between the germline ends. The CDR3 sequence is CASSNTSTPYNEQFF. The DNA for the CDR3 is TGCGCCAGCAGCAACACTAGTACTCCCTACAATGAGCAGTTCTTC.

In this sample, this clonotype turned up many times. The chain employs TRBV10-3 and TRBJ1-3; D is ambiguous. The CDR3 sequence is 13 residues long. The germline V and J ends were trimmed by 7 bases and 1 base, with 8 bases remaining between them. Germline lookup yields CDR1 ENHRY and CDR2 SYGVKD. The CDR3 DNA reads TGTGCCATCAAGGAGAGGTCTGGAAACACCATATATTTT. The encoded protein is CAIKERSGNTIYF.

This clonotype was picked up a small number of times. The chain carries TRBV7-2 and TRBJ1-3; a possible D gene is TRBD1 (5 bases). The germline V gene encodes CDR1 SGHTA and CDR2 FQGNSA. V was trimmed by 5 bases and J by 3 bases, leaving 8 bases between them. This CDR3 contains 13 residues. The CDR3: CASSTDIGNTIYF. CDR3 DNA: TGTGCCAGCAGCACGGACATTGGAAACACCATATATTTT.

The chain links TRBV9 to TRBJ2-3; 7 nucleotides line up with TRBD2. Germline values: CDR1 SGDLS, CDR2 YYNGEE. V shed 3 bases, J shed 10 bases, and the junction held 17 bases outside the gene matches. CDR3 length: 16 amino acids. In nucleotides, the CDR3 is TGTGCCAGCAGCGGAGGAGCGGGGCCTCTCCAAGTGGCGCAGTATTTT. Its protein is CASSGGAGPLQVAQYF.

This clonotype was detected many times. The V call is TRBV19, the J call TRBJ1-5; D perhaps matches TRBD1 (5 bases). The CDR3 extends over 14 amino acids. Germline assignment: CDR1 LNHDA and CDR2 SQIVND (reference sequence). Trimming left V 10 bases short and J 3 bases short, with 16 bases between. For the CDR3, the DNA is TGTGCCACTTCACCGGGGGTAATCAATCAGCCCCAGCATTTT. Protein sequence: CATSPGVINQPQHF.

V gene TRBV20-1 combines with J gene TRBJ2-5, with a weak D call TRBD2 (5 bases). The V end was cut by 2 bases, the J end by 4 bases, with 8 bases between. The CDR3 sequence is 12 residues long. CDR1 and CDR2 from the germline V gene are DFQATT and SNEGSKA (reference sequence). In DNA, the CDR3 is TGCAGTGCTAGAATGGCGGGAGAGACCCAGTACTTC. Protein: CSARMAGETQYF.

This rearrangement joins TRBV7-9 to TRBJ2-3; tentative D call: TRBD1 (5 bases). The germline gives CDR1 SEHNR, CDR2 FQNEAQ (reference sequence). The CDR3 runs to 15 residues. V lost 2 bases to trimming and J lost 4 bases, with 13 bases between them. CDR3 protein: CASSLRQNIPDTQYF. The DNA for the CDR3 is TGTGCCAGCAGCTTAAGACAGAATATCCCAGATACGCAGTATTTT.

This clonotype occurred many times. The CDR3 loop is CASSPRRDYEQYF. CDR3 sequence (DNA): TGTGCCAGCTCACCACGCCGCGACTACGAGCAGTACTTC. The V call is TRBV18, the J call TRBJ2-7; D is unresolved. The CDR3 extends over 13 amino acids. Trimming removed 1 base from V and 3 bases from J, with 7 bases in between. Germline CDR1 KGHSH, CDR2 LQKENI.

The gene calls are TRBV6-1 and TRBJ2-2; the D gene is possibly TRBD2 (5 bases). The V gene's germline CDR1 is MNHNS and CDR2 SASEGT. Trimming took off 8 bases at V and 0 bases at J, with 7 bases between the two ends. This CDR3 is 13 amino acids long. CDR3 in DNA: TGTGCCAGCGTAGCGTCGAACACCGGGGAGCTGTTTTTT. This gives the protein CASVASNTGELFF.

The chain carries TRBV30 and TRBJ2-7, with D perhaps being TRBD1 or TRBD2 (6 bases each). Trimming shortened V by 5 bases and J by 4 bases, and 12 bases separated the two germline ends. Germline loops: CDR1 GTSNPN, CDR2 SVGIG (reference sequence). The CDR3 sequence is 12 residues long. The CDR3 here is CAWGGGPYEQYF. The CDR3 bases are TGTGCCTGGGGAGGGGGTCCGTACGAGCAGTACTTC.

The V and J genes are TRBV11-2 and TRBJ2-7, with D perhaps matching TRBD2 (7 bases). The V gene lost 8 bases and the J gene lost 7 bases, with 18 bases spanning the gap. The CDR3 spans 13 residues. The germline gives CDR1 SGHAT, CDR2 FQNNGV. The CDR3 DNA reads as TGTGCCAGCGCTCCCGGGGGGCCGGGGGAGCAGTACTTC. It encodes CASAPGGPGEQYF.

This clonotype occurred many times. The chain joins TRBV19 to TRBJ1-5; D gene ambiguous. From germline, CDR1 is LNHDA and CDR2 SQIVND (reference sequence). This CDR3 has 14 amino acids. Trimming pared 10 bases from V and 2 bases from J, leaving 15 bases between. The CDR3 is CATRTNLGNQPQHF. As DNA, the CDR3 is TGTGCCACACGGACCAACCTCGGCAATCAGCCCCAGCATTTT.

The chain combines TRBV14 with TRBJ2-5; D not resolved. The V and J ends lost 0 bases and 2 bases respectively, with 7 bases between them. Germline lookup yields CDR1 SGHDN and CDR2 FVKESK. CDR3 size: 14 residues. The CDR3 sequence is CASSQEIGQETQYF. The CDR3 nucleotides read TGTGCCAGCAGCCAAGAGATCGGACAAGAGACCCAGTACTTC.

This clonotype was detected only a few times. The CDR3 sequence: CASSTTGTSGIGEQFF. CDR3 coding DNA: TGTGCCAGCAGCACCACCGGGACTAGCGGGATTGGTGAGCAGTTCTTC. The V call is TRBV7-6, the J call TRBJ2-1; 13 nucleotides agree with TRBD2. Germline V gene sequence: CDR1 SGHVS, CDR2 FNYEAQ. Trimming took 5 bases from V and 9 from J; bases not matched to a gene: 10. The CDR3 is 16 residues long.

This clonotype was observed a handful of times. The gene calls are TRBV19 and TRBJ2-3; D remains unclear. Looked up from germline, CDR1 is LNHDA and CDR2 is SQIVND (reference sequence). Trimming removed 9 bases at V and 1 base at J, with 14 bases between. There are 14 residues in the CDR3. CDR3 DNA: TGTGCCAGCAGCCCGTTCCCGCGCACAGATACGCAGTATTTT. This codes for CASSPFPRTDTQYF.

This chain links TRBV3-1 with TRBJ2-3, with TRBD2 identical over 9 bases. The CDR3 extends over 18 amino acids. The germline V gene encodes CDR1 LGHDT and CDR2 YNNKEL (reference sequence). V lost 2 bases and J lost 4; bases outside the gene matches: 13. CDR3 amino acids: CASSQFLEGLAPADTQYF. The CDR3 DNA is TGTGCCAGCAGCCAATTCTTGGAGGGACTAGCCCCCGCAGATACGCAGTATTTT.

V and J are TRBV19 and TRBJ2-3; the D call may be TRBD1 or TRBD2 (6 bases each). This CDR3 spans 15 amino acids. Germline V gene sequence: CDR1 LNHDA, CDR2 SQIVND (reference sequence). V lost 6 bases and J lost 4, with 17 bases in between. In DNA, the CDR3 is TGTGCCAGTAGAGGCTTAGTGGGGGGCCCAGATACGCAGTATTTT. Residues: CASRGLVGGPDTQYF.

This clonotype showed up just a few times. For the CDR3, the DNA is TGCGCCAGCAGCCAAACCAGGACAGGATACTACGAGCAGTACTTC. Translating gives CASSQTRTGYYEQYF. The chain recombines TRBV4-3 with TRBJ2-7; 7 positions agree with TRBD1. CDR1 and CDR2 (germline): LGHNA, YSLEER. CDR3 length: 15 residues. Trimming took 2 bases from V and 3 from J; bases not matched to a gene: 7.